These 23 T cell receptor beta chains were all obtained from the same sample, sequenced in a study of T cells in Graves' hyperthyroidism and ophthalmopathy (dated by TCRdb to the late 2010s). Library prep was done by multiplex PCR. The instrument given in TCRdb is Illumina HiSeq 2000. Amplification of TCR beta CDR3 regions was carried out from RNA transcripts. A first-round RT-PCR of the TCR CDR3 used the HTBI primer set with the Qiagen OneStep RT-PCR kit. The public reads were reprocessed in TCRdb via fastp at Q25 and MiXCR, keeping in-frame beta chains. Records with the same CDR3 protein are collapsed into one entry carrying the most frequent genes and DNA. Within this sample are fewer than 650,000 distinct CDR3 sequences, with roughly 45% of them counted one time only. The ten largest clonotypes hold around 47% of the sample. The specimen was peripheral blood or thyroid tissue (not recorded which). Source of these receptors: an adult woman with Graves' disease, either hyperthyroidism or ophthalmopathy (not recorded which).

The CDR3 DNA sequence: TGCAGCGTTGAACTGAAATCCTACGAGCAGTACTTC. It translates to CSVELKSYEQYF. The chain carries TRBV29-1 and TRBJ2-7; D is unresolved. Germline CDR1 reads SQVTM; CDR2 reads ANQGSEA. Trimming pared 2 bases from V and 1 base from J, leaving 6 bases between. CDR3 size: 12 residues.

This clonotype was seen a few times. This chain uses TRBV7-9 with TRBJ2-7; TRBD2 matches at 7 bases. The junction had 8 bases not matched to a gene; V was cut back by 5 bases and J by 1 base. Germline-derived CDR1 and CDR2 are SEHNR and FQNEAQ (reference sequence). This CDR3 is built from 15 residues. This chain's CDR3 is CASSLTREVSYEQYF. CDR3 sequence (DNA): TGTGCCAGCAGCCTTACTCGGGAGGTGTCCTACGAGCAGTACTTC.

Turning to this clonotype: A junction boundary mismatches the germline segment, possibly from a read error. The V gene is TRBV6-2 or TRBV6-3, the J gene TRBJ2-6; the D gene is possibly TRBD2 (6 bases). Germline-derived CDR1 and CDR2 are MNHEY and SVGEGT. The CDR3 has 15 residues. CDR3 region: CASSRAGSGANVPTF. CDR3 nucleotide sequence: TGTGCCAGCAGTCGCGCGGGGTCTGGGGCCAACGTCCCGACTTTC.

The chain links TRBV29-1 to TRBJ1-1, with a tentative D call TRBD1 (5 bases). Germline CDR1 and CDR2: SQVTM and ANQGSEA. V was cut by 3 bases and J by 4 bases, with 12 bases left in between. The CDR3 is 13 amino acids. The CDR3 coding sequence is TGCAGCGTTGAGGGGGTTAAGGGCACTGAAGCTTTCTTT. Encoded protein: CSVEGVKGTEAFF.

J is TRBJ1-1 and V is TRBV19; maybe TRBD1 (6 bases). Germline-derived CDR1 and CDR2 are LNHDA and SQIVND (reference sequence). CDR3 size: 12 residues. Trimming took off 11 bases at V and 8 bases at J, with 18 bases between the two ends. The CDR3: CASSVGGPEAFF. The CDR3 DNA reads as TGTGCCTCGTCCGTGGGGGGGCCCGAAGCTTTCTTT.

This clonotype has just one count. The CDR3 DNA reads TGTGCCAGCAGCTTCGGACAGAAACAAGAGACCCAGTACTTC. It is translated as CASSFGQKQETQYF. The V call is TRBV7-2, the J call TRBJ2-5, with a possible D match to TRBD1 (6 bases). This CDR3 is built from 14 residues. The V gene's germline CDR1 is SGHTA and CDR2 FQGNSA. Trimming took 3 bases from V and 2 from J, leaving 10 bases between them.

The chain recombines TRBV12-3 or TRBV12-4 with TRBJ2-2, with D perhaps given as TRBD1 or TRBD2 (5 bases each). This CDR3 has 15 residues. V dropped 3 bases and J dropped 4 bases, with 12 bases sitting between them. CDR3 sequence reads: CASSFWGSSTGELFF. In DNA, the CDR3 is TGTGCCAGCAGTTTTTGGGGGTCGAGCACCGGGGAGCTGTTTTTT.

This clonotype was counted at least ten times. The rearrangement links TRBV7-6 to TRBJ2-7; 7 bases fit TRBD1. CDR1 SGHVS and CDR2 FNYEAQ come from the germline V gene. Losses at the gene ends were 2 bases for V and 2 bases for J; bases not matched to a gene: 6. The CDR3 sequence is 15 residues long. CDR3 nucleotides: TGTGCCAGCAGCTTAACGTGGGACAGCACCTACGAGCAGTACTTC. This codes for CASSLTWDSTYEQYF.

As DNA, the CDR3 is TGTGCCAGCAGCTTAACCGGGAGCAATGAAGCTTTCTTT. It yields the protein CASSLTGSNEAFF. The gene calls are TRBV7-3 and TRBJ1-1; D remains ambiguous. This CDR3 has 13 residues. CDR1 and CDR2 (germline): SGHTA, FQGTGA. With 0 bases removed from V and 7 bases from J, the gap between germline ends came to 9 bases.

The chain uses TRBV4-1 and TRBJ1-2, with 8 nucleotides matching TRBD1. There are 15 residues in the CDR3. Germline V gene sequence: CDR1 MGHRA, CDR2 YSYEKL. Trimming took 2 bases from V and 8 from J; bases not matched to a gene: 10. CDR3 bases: TGCGCCAGCAGCCAACCACGGACAGGGTGGAGGGGCTACACCTTC. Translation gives CASSQPRTGWRGYTF.

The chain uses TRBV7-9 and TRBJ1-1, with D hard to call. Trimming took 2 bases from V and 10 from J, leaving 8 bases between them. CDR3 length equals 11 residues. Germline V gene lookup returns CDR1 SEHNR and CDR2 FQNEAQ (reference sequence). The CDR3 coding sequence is TGTGCCAGCAGCTTAAGCGGTAGAGCTTTCTTT. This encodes CASSLSGRAFF.

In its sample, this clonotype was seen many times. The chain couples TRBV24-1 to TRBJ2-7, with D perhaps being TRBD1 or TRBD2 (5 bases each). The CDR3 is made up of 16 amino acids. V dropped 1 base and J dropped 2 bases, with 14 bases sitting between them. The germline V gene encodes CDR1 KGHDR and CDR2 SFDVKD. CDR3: CATSDFGRDGTYEQYF. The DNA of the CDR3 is TGTGCCACCAGTGATTTTGGCAGGGACGGAACCTACGAGCAGTACTTC.

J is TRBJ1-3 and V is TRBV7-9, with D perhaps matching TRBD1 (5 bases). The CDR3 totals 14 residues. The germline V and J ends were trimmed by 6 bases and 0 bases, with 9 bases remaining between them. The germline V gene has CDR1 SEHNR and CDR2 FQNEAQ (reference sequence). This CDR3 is CASRLGGSGNTIYF. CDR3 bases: TGTGCCAGCAGGCTGGGGGGCTCTGGAAACACCATATATTTT.

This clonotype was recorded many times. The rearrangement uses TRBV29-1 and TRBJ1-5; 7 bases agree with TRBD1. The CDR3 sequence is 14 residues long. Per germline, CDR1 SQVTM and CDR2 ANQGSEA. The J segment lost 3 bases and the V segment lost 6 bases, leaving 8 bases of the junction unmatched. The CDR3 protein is CSVATGTVNQPQHF. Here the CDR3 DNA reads TGCAGCGTAGCGACCGGGACAGTCAATCAGCCCCAGCATTTT.

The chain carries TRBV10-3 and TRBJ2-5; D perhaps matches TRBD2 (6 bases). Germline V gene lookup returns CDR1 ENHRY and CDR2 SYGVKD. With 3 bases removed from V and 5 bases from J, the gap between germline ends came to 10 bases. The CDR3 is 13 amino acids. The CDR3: CAISELAAETQYF. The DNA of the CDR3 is TGTGCCATCAGTGAATTAGCGGCGGAGACCCAGTACTTC.

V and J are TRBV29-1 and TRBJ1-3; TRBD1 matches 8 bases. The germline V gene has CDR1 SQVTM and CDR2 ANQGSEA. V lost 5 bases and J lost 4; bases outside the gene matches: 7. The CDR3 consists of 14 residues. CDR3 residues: CSVTSGGAGNTIYF. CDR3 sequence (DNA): TGCAGCGTTACCTCAGGGGGCGCCGGAAACACCATATATTTT.

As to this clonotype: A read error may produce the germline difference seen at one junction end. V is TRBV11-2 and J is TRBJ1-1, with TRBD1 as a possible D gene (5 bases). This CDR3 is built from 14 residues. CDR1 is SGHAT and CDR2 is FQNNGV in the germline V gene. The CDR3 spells CSASLGTGVAEAFF. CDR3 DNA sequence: TGCAGCGCCAGCCTAGGGACGGGGGTGGCTGAAGCTTTCTTT.

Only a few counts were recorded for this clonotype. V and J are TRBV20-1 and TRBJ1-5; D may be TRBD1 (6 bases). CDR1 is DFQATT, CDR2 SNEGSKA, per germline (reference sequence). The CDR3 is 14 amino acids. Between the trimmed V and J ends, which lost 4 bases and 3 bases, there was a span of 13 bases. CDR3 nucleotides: TGCAGTGCTACCCCTGGACAGAACAATCAGCCCCAGCATTTT. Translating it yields CSATPGQNNQPQHF.

CDR3 residues: CSLADLGSYEQYF. CDR3 coding DNA: TGCAGCCTTGCTGACCTGGGGTCCTACGAGCAGTACTTC. The chain carries TRBV29-1 and TRBJ2-7; D ambiguous. The V and J ends lost 8 bases and 1 base respectively, with 15 bases between them. The CDR3 length is 13 residues. The V gene's germline CDR1 is SQVTM and CDR2 ANQGSEA.

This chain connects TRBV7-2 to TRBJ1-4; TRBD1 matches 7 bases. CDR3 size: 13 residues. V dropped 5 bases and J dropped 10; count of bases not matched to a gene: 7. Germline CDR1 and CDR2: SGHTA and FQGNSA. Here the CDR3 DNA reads TGTGCCAGCAGCCCAGTCAGGGGGGGAAAACTGTTTTTT. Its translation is CASSPVRGGKLFF.

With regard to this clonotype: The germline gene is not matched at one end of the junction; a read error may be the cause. In DNA, the CDR3 is TGTGCCAGCTGCCCCGGCGGGACAGAGTTC. Translated: CASCPGGTEF. This chain links TRBV2 with TRBJ2-5; D may be TRBD1 (7 bases). The CDR3 spans 10 residues. Germline V gene lookup returns CDR1 SNHLY and CDR2 FYNNEI.

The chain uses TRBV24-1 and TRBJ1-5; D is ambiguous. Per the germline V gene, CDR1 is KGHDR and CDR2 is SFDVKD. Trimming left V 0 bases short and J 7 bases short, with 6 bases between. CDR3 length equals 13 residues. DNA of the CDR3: TGTGCCACCAGTGATTTGGACCCACAGCCCCAGCATTTT. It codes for CATSDLDPQPQHF.

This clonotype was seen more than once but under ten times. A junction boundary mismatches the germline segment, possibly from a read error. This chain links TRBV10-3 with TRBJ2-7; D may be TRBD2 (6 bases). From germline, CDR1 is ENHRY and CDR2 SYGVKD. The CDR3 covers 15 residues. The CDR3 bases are TGTGCCACCAGTGATCCCCGCCGGGGGTCCTACGAGCAGTACTTC. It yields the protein CATSDPRRGSYEQYF.